This TCR beta chain was sequenced for a study of blood T cell repertoires in COVID-19. Study-level background: The study drew acute and convalescent COVID-19 samples from the United States, Italy and Spain. Nucleic acid was either cDNA or gDNA, and it came from T cells, B-cell-depleted T cells, or PBMCs.

Losses at the gene ends were 1 base for V and 5 bases for J; bases not matched to a gene: 5. Germline lookup yields CDR1 LGHDT and CDR2 YNNKEL (reference sequence). CDR3 length equals 16 residues. Authors' analysis steps: Nucleated cell number was recorded as an estimate derived from reference gene primer amplification. Only in-frame clones appear in the TCRdb table, and some are missing; sequencing was by immunoSEQ multiplex PCR. V, J and clone size reflect that table, while D and trimming were determined from the DNA. The repertoire holds some 170,000 clones, with roughly 82% as singletons. This chain uses TRBV3-1 (or the pseudogene TRBV3-2) with TRBJ2-2; 9 bases align to TRBD2. Material: peripheral blood. This clonotype was sampled from a woman aged 70 to 79 with acute or convalescent COVID-19. In DNA form, the CDR3 reads TGTGCCAGCAGCCAAGGTGCGGGGGGGCGGACCGGGGAGCTGTTTTTT. Translation: CASSQGAGGRTGELFF.